The present entry profiles one T cell receptor beta chain with its context. Its antigen is currently unknown. Sequencing was performed with immunoSEQ multiplex PCR; in TCRdb, only in-frame clones are kept and a portion is missing. The sample comprises around 26,000 clones, about 85% of which are singletons, and almost 50% rests with the top ten. This sample was taken from a study of OX40 agonist ivuxolimab in advanced cancers. Study outcomes and limitations: Expanded clones belonging to CD8+ T cells outnumbered, on average, those of CD4+.

V dropped 0 bases and J dropped 5 bases, with 6 bases sitting between them. In germline, CDR1 is SGDLS, CDR2 YYNGEE. The CDR3 sequence is 13 residues long. The rearrangement links TRBV9 to TRBJ2-1, with D possibly called TRBD1 or TRBD2 (5 bases each). The receptor was isolated from an adult with an advanced solid tumor such as melanoma, head and neck, liver or kidney cancer. Sample: CD4+ or CD8+ T cells sorted from blood, taken in a trial of the OX40 agonist ivuxolimab. Here the CDR3 reads CASSVVGDNEQFF. The CDR3 DNA reads TGTGCCAGCAGCGTAGTGGGGGACAATGAGCAGTTCTTC.